This TCR beta chain is from a study of blood T cell repertoires in COVID-19. Study-level background: In each case, the material was cDNA or gDNA derived from T cells, B-cell-depleted T cells, or PBMCs.

Clones were read by immunoSEQ multiplex PCR, and TCRdb kept only the in-frame ones, dropping some. This repertoire shows hundreds of thousands of clones, around nine tenths found once; its top ten account for around 13%. This clone came up a few times. V was pared by 2 bases and J by 6 bases, with 13 bases between. The CDR3 loop spans 15 amino acids. Germline-derived CDR1 and CDR2 are LNHDA and SQIVND (reference sequence). Sequencing input: peripheral blood. The sequence derives from a woman between 65 and 79 years old with COVID-19, enrolled during active disease. The J gene is TRBJ2-2, the V gene TRBV19; unclear D gene. As DNA, the CDR3 is TGTGCCAGTAGTATAAGCGTATTAGGCGCCGGGGAGCTGTTTTTT. Protein: CASSISVLGAGELFF. The whole variable domain, filled in from reference TRBV19 and TRBJ2-2, reads DGGITQSPKYLFRKEGQNVTLSCEQNLNHDAMYWYRQDPGQGLRLIYYSQIVNDFQKGDIAEGYSVSREKKESFPLTVTSAQKNPTAFYLCASSISVLGAGELFFGEGSRLTVL.